This paragraph covers one T cell receptor (beta chain) sequence. The antigen remains unidentified. The assay was immunoSEQ multiplex PCR, and TCRdb's table has in-frame clones only and misses some. The top ten hold approximately 9.4% of the sample, which has 90,000 to 130,000 clones, approximately 83% seen once. The source of the sample is a study of T cell responses to AZD1222 COVID-19 vaccine. General observations from the study: Samples come after the peak T cell response, not at day 14. White British people made up most donors, females outnumbered males, and clonal diversity was possibly underestimated. Baseline seropositivity characterized only a handful of AZD1222 recipients. Spike-wide vaccine-associated CD4 TCRs dominated at 160-218 and 743-854.

The CDR3 is made up of 10 amino acids. The germline V gene has CDR1 SQVTM and CDR2 ANQGSEA. Trimming removed 6 bases at V and 3 bases at J, with 5 bases between. The source material was peripheral blood, sampled on day 0 of AZD1222 vaccination. The receptor's source is an adult in good health. This sequence joins TRBV29-1 and TRBJ1-2; no definite D call. DNA for the CDR3: TGCAGCGTCTATTACTATGGCTACACCTTC. Protein: CSVYYYGYTF.